The clone carrying this T cell receptor (beta chain) showed up many times. Its matching antigen is unknown. The record originates from a study of T cells in Graves' hyperthyroidism and ophthalmopathy. Amplification of TCR beta CDR3 regions was performed using RNA transcripts as template. A set of HTBI primers served as the primers for a first-round RT-PCR of the TCR CDR3. MiXCR was run by TCRdb on the multiplex PCR reads, yielding one entry per CDR3 protein. The table includes roughly 300,000 distinct CDR3 sequences, under 25% detected once. The CDR3 has 18 amino acids. V lost 0 bases to trimming and J lost 3 bases, with 18 bases between them. Germline CDR1 and CDR2: SGHDT and YYEEEE. Regarding the study as a whole: Model predictions of ophthalmopathy came a median approximately 6.2 months before onset. Using 13 V-J features, a model discriminated ophthalmopathy from stable hyperthyroidism.

The sample comprised blood. This sequence originates from a woman aged 45-65 years with Graves' hyperthyroidism. The V gene is TRBV5-6, the J gene TRBJ2-2, with unresolved D. CDR3 protein: CASSLAGDTSKYTGELFF. CDR3 DNA sequence: TGTGCCAGCAGCTTGGCAGGTGACACCTCCAAGTACACCGGGGAGCTGTTTTTT. The full variable domain, rest sourced from reference TRBV5-6 and TRBJ2-2, is DAGVTQSPTHLIKTRGQQVTLRCSPKSGHDTVSWYQQALGQGPQFIFQYYEEEERQRGNFPDRFSGHQFPNYSSELNVNALLLGDSALYLCASSLAGDTSKYTGELFFGEGSRLTVL.